This T cell receptor beta chain was recovered during a study of T cell responses to AZD1222 COVID-19 vaccine. Study-level results: Nearly half of spike-specific TCRs reportedly go after variant regions that carry no mutations.

This clone was found once. Its antigen is currently unknown. Here immunoSEQ multiplex PCR was the method, and the copy in TCRdb shows in-frame clones only, minus some. The sample holds 150,000 to 200,000 clones, just under 95% seen once. From germline, CDR1 is SGDLS and CDR2 YYNGEE. This CDR3 region has 15 residues. V shed 3 bases, J shed 3 bases, and the junction held 6 bases outside the gene matches. The chain is built from TRBV9 and TRBJ1-3, with 7 bases lining up with TRBD1. The sequenced sample was peripheral blood, obtained on day 0 of AZD1222 vaccination. The clonotype originates from an adult in good health. In DNA, the CDR3 is TGTGCCAGCAGCGGAACAGGGGCTGGTGGAAACACCATATATTTT. Amino acids: CASSGTGAGGNTIYF. Using reference TRBV9 and TRBJ1-3 for the parts outside the CDR3, the full variable domain is DSGVTQTPKHLITATGQRVTLRCSPRSGDLSVYWYQQSLDQGLQFLIQYYNGEERAKGNILERFSAQQFPDLHSELNLSSLELGDSALYFCASSGTGAGGNTIYFGEGSWLTVV.